The present entry profiles one TCR beta chain with its context. The sample holds many counts of this clonotype. Its target antigen remains unknown. Within one base of it there is no much larger clone, and no base qualities were kept. The data derive from a study of CD8+CD57+ T cells in acquired aplastic anemia (dated by TCRdb to the late 2010s). As for the study more broadly: DNA extracted from sorted CD4+ and CD8+ cells had a mean of roughly 3 ug, with a range of roughly 0.19 to 27.4 ug. An average of approximately 10 million reads for CD4+ cells and 11 million to 12 million reads for CD8+ cells was obtained from healthy donor samples.

Genomic DNA served as template for TCR beta VDJ combination and CDR3 sequence profiling. An Illumina HiSeq 2000 was the platform used for TCR repertoire sequencing. The authors' analysis ran thus. Repertoire assessment relied on Simpson's diversity index, CDR3 size and DJ length profiles, and TRBV/TRBJ rearrangement plots. The most abundant DNA sequence in the deep sequencing data was taken as the immunodominant clone. CDR3 amino acid sequences were checked for sharing across subjects and were also compared against the VDJdb database and published repertoires. Using fastp trimming at Q25 and MiXCR clonotype assembly, TCRdb reanalyzed the public sequencing data and kept in-frame beta chains. Entries are consolidated by CDR3 protein sequence, retaining the most common genes and DNA. Clone size and V and J calls follow TCRdb, not the original study. Recorded for this sample are 90,000 to 130,000 distinct CDR3 sequences; 40% to 60% of them occurred a single time. About a third of the sample belongs to the ten largest clones.

The CDR3, cysteine through phenylalanine, is 12 amino acids long. Just the 36-base CDR3 DNA is kept, in frame starting at base 1. The germline V gene gives CDR1 as LGHNA and CDR2 as YSLEER. V and J are truncated by 1 base and 8 bases respectively, leaving an intervening sequence of 6 bases. Broader findings and caveats from the paper: Around 30 CD8+ CDR3 sequences were found in both patients and controls but appeared to be highly expressed in patients and within the immunodominant clones of the patients. CD8+ Simpson's diversity did not differ significantly between patients and healthy controls (P=0.060).

In the study, sorted CD4+ and CD8+ blood T cells from patients with severe aplastic anemia and from healthy subjects underwent deep sequencing of TCR repertoires. Ficoll-Paque density gradient centrifugation was used to isolate peripheral blood mononuclear cells. Before DNA was extracted, CD4+ and CD8+ T cells were sorted using either FACS or magnetic beads. The source of this sequence is a human donor in good health, serving as a control. The sequenced material came from sorted CD4+, CD8+, or CD8+CD57+ T cells (not recorded which) from PBMCs. The chain is encoded by TRBV4-3 joined to TRBJ2-1; the D region is possibly TRBD1 or TRBD2, each matching across 5 bases. The CDR3 has the sequence CASSQGGYEQFF. The bases read TGCGCCAGCAGCCAAGGGGGGTATGAGCAGTTCTTC.